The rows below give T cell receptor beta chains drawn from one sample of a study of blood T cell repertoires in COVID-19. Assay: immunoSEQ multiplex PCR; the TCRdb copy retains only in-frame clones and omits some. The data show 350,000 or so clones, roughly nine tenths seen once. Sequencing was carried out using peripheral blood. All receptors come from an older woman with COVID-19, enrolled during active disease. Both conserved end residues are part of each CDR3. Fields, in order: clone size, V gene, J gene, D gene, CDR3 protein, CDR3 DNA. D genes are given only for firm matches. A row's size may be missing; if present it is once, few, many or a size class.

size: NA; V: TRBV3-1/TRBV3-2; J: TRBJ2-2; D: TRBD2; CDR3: CASSQDHSGGRNTGELFF; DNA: TGTGCCAGCAGCCAAGATCATAGCGGGGGGCGGAACACCGGGGAGCTGTTTTTT
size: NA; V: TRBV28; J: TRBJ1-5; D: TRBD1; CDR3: CASTLLGQQNQPQHF; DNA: TGTGCCAGCACTCTTTTGGGACAGCAGAATCAGCCCCAGCATTTT
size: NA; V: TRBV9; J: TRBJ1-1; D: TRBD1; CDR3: CASSAGQAAEAFF; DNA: TGTGCCAGCAGCGCAGGACAGGCCGCTGAAGCTTTCTTT
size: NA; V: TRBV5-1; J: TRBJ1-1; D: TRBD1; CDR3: CASSAGQSSMNTEAFF; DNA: TGCGCCAGCAGCGCGGGACAGAGCTCCATGAACACTGAAGCTTTCTTT
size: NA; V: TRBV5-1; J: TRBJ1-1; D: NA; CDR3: CASSLAQDGLGTEAFF; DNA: TGCGCCAGCAGCTTGGCACAGGATGGTCTTGGCACTGAAGCTTTCTTT
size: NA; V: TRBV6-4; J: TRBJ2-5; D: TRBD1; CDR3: CASSVRDRVSPPGTQYF; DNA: TGTGCCAGCAGCGTCCGGGACAGGGTATCCCCCCCCGGGACCCAGTACTTC
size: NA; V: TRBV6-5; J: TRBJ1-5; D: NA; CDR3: CASSRVVGNQPQHF; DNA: TGTGCCAGCAGCCGAGTAGTAGGCAATCAGCCCCAGCATTTT
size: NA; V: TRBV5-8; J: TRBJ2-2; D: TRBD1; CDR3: CASSLGTGGLIGELFF; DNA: TGTGCCAGCAGCTTGGGGACAGGGGGCTTGATCGGGGAGCTGTTTTTT
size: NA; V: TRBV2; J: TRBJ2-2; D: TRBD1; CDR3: CASRGQGADTGELFF; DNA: TGTGCCAGCAGGGGACAGGGGGCGGACACCGGGGAGCTGTTTTTT
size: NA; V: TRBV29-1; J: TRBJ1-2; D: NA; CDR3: CSVERWSRHKLNYGYTF; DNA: TGCAGCGTTGAAAGGTGGTCGAGACACAAGCTTAACTATGGCTACACCTTC
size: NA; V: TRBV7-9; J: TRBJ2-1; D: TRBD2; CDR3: CASSKREYNEQFF; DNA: TGTGCCAGCAGCAAGCGGGAGTACAATGAGCAGTTCTTC
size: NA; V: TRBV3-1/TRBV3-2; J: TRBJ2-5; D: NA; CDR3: CASTSGEAGYSQYF; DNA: TGTGCCAGCACCTCGGGAGAGGCCGGATACTCCCAGTACTTC
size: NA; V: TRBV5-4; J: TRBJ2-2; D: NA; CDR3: CASSLSVYTGELFF; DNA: TGTGCCAGCAGCTTGTCTGTTTACACCGGGGAGCTGTTTTTT
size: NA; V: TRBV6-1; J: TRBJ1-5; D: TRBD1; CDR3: CASSDKGGPNGNQPQHF; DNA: TGTGCCAGCAGTGATAAAGGGGGCCCCAATGGCAATCAGCCCCAGCATTTT
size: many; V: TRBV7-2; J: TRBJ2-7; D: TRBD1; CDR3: CASSGDRRKGEQYF; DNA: TGTGCCAGCAGCGGGGACAGAAGGAAGGGAGAGCAGTACTTC
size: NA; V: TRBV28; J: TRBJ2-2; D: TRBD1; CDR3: CASSRQGLTGELFF; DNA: TGTGCCAGCAGTCGACAGGGCCTCACCGGGGAGCTGTTTTTT
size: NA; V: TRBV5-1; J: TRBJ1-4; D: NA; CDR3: CASSDGPEVNEKLFF; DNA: TGCGCCAGCAGCGACGGGCCGGAGGTAAATGAAAAACTGTTTTTT
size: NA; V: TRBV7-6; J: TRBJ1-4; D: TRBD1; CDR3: CASSLGTGGAEKLFF; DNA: TGTGCCAGCAGCTTGGGGACAGGTGGAGCGGAAAAACTGTTTTTT
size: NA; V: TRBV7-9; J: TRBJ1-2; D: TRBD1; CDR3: CASSLSGQGSAAGYTF; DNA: TGTGCCAGCAGCTTAAGTGGACAGGGGTCCGCCGCGGGGTACACCTTC
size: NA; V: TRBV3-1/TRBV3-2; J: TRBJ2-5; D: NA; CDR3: CASSQVPLPQETQYF; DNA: TGTGCCAGCAGCCAAGTCCCCCTACCCCAAGAGACCCAGTACTTC
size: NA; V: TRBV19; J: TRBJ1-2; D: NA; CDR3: CASSMRQLNYGYTF; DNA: TGTGCCAGTAGTATGCGACAGCTTAACTATGGCTACACCTTC
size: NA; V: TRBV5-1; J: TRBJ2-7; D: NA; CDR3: CASSLAVSPSEQYF; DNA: TGCGCCAGCAGCTTGGCCGTTAGCCCTTCCGAGCAGTACTTC
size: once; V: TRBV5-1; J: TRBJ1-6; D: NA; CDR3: CASSEGQAGNSPLHF; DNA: TGCGCCAGCAGCGAGGGACAAGCTGGAAATTCACCCCTCCACTTT
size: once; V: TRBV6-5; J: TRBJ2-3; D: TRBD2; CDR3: CASSYSASGGAVAQYF; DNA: TGTGCCAGCAGTTACAGCGCTAGCGGGGGGGCTGTTGCGCAGTATTTT
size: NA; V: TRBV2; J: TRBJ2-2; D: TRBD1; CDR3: CASRGDRGTGELFF; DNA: TGTGCCAGCAGGGGGGACAGGGGCACCGGGGAGCTGTTTTTT
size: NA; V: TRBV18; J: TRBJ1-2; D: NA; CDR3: CASSPGPRYGYTF; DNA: TGTGCCAGCTCACCAGGGCCGCGCTATGGCTACACCTTC
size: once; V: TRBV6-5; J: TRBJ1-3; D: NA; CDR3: CASSPTGRSGNTIYF; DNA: TGTGCCAGCAGTCCTACAGGGCGCTCTGGAAACACCATATATTTT
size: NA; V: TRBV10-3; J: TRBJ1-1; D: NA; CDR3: CAISETREVSAFF; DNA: TGTGCCATCAGTGAGACCAGGGAAGTGTCCGCTTTCTTT
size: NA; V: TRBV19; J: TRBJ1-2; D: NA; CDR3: CASSTSGGQRSYGYTF; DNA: TGTGCCAGTAGTACCTCCGGAGGACAGAGGAGTTATGGCTACACCTTC
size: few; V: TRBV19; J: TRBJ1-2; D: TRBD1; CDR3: CASTTSPGQGAFGYGYTF; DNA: TGTGCCAGTACCACCTCCCCCGGACAGGGGGCCTTCGGCTATGGCTACACCTTC
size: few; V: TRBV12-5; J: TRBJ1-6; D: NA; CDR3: CASGLVVGAGSPLHF; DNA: TGTGCTAGTGGTTTGGTAGTTGGGGCAGGGTCACCCCTCCACTTT
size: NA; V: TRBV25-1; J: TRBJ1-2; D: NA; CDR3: CASSDTRGGQSYGYTF; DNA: TGTGCCAGCAGTGATACGCGGGGAGGGCAAAGCTATGGCTACACCTTC
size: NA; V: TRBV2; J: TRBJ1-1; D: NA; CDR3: CASSTQENTEAFF; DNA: TGTGCCAGCAGTACACAAGAGAACACTGAAGCTTTCTTT
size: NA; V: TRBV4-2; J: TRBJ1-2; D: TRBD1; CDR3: CASSQDRTLTNYGYTF; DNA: TGTGCCAGCAGCCAGGACAGGACCCTGACTAACTATGGCTACACCTTC
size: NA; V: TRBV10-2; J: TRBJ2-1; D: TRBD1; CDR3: CASSEYRGRGLYNEQFF; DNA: TGCGCCAGCAGTGAGTACCGTGGCAGGGGGCTATACAATGAGCAGTTCTTC
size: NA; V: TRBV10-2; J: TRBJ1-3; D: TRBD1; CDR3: CATGTGVGNTIYF; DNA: TGCGCCACCGGGACAGGGGTCGGAAACACCATATATTTT
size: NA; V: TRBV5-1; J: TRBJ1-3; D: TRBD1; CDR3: CASSLEAGGTGNTIYF; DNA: TGCGCCAGCAGCTTGGAGGCAGGGGGCACTGGAAACACCATATATTTT
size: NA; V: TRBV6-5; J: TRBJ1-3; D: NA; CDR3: CASRESGSGNTIYF; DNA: TGTGCCAGCAGGGAGAGCGGTTCTGGAAACACCATATATTTT
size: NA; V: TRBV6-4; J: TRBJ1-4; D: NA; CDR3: CASSGHLATNEKLFF; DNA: TGTGCCAGCAGTGGGCACCTTGCAACTAATGAAAAACTGTTTTTT
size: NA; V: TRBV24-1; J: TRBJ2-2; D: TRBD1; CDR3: CATSDRGQKNTGELFF; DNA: TGTGCCACCAGTGACCGGGGACAGAAGAACACCGGGGAGCTGTTTTTT
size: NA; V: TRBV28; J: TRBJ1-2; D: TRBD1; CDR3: CASSPGGGGYTF; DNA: TGTGCCAGCAGCCCAGGGGGAGGCGGCTACACCTTC
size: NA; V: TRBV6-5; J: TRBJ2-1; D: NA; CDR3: CASSWSGPSSRFF; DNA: TGTGCCAGCAGTTGGAGCGGACCGAGTTCCCGGTTCTTC
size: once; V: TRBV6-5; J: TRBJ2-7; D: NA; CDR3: CASSYYGARYEQYF; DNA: TGTGCCAGCAGTTACTATGGGGCGCGCTACGAGCAGTACTTC
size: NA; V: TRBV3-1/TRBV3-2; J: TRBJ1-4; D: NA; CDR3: CASSHEPTNEKLFF; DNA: TGTGCCAGCAGCCATGAGCCAACTAATGAAAAACTGTTTTTT